This TCR beta chain derives from a study of T cells in Graves' hyperthyroidism and ophthalmopathy (dated by TCRdb to between 2018 and 2021). For the study in its entirety: A discovery cohort of roughly 100 patients, roughly 45 with Graves' ophthalmopathy and 55 to 60 with stable Graves' hyperthyroidism, was used to find distinguishing TCR V-J signatures. The study also compared thyroid tissue and blood T-cell repertoires from about 6 Graves' hyperthyroidism patients. An independent validation cohort of under 20 hyperthyroidism patients and approximately 15 patients who later progressed to ophthalmopathy tested prospective prediction of ophthalmopathy. Once sampling was done, hyperthyroidism patients were given methimazole at a starting dose of 30 mg daily, whereas ophthalmopathy patients were given high-dose intravenous methylprednisolone. According to the paper, TCR Vbeta CDR3 sequencing was carried out on about 140 peripheral blood samples, which came from fewer than 50 ophthalmopathy, around 74 hyperthyroidism and approximately 17 progressor patients. For training and testing, the 80 to 100 patients in the discovery cohort were randomly divided in a 7:3 ratio.

Study-level results and caveats: A 13 V-J signature model separated ophthalmopathy from stable hyperthyroidism, with roughly 88% sensitivity and about 81% specificity in cross-validation and 80%/75% in testing. No statistical method was used to set the sample size in advance, and investigators knew the group allocation. In validation, the model predicted progression to ophthalmopathy a median of about 6.8 months before onset, with about 64% sensitivity and about 72% specificity. Most expanded thyroid clonotypes (frequency above 0.001) were also detected in blood, suggesting blood repertoires may reflect thyroid immune responses.

Graves' hyperthyroidism was defined as stable when no progression to ophthalmopathy occurred over 18 months of follow-up. Hyperthyroidism patients were aged 18 to 65 years and newly diagnosed, with disease duration of less than 2 months. Exclusion was applied to patients with uncontrolled infections, other autoimmune diseases, pregnancy or lactation. Clinical symptoms, serum thyroxine and TRAb, thyroid ultrasound, and orbital computed tomography formed the basis for the diagnoses. Trizol reagent was used to extract total RNA, and RNA quality was then checked on an Agilent 2100 Bioanalyzer. Amplification of TCR beta CDR3 regions was carried out from RNA transcripts. The first round of RT-PCR for the TCR CDR3 was performed with the HTBI primer set and the Qiagen OneStep RT-PCR kit. Libraries were constructed in a second round of multiplex PCR, after which size selection and purification were performed. Paired-end sequencing of the libraries was performed with 100 bp reads on an Illumina HiSeq2000. In the authors' own workflow: SOAPnuke was used to process the raw data, throwing out any read that contained adapters or uncalled bases, had a mean Phred below 15, or lacked an exact constant-primer or identifier match. COPE v1.2.5 was used to merge the high-quality paired reads, and each unique nucleotide sequence was defined as a clonotype. Clonotypes were aligned to IMGT TRBV, TRBD and TRBJ reference segments using MiTCR v1.1. The analysis was restricted to V-J combinations with a frequency above 0.0001, which together covered roughly 99% of the repertoires. The TCS score was defined as the ratio of F50 (clonal expansion) to E x V (chaos), calculated using BLOSUM62-based TCRdist between CDR3 peptides within each V-J. Welch's t-statistics and random forest reduced fewer than 550 V-J features to about 12, which were used in a naive Bayes classifier (R e1071). The similarity between thyroid and blood repertoires was quantified using the Morisita-Horn index. The public reads were reprocessed in TCRdb via fastp at Q25 and MiXCR, keeping in-frame beta chains. For every CDR3 protein sequence, its rows merge into one entry that carries the most common genes and DNA. It is TCRdb's table, rather than the study itself, that gives the V and J calls and clone size. Counted in this sample were about 580,000 distinct CDR3 sequences; around 46% of them appeared once. The ten largest clonotypes hold about 8.3% of the sample.

The CDR3 contains 16 residues, cysteine and phenylalanine counted. Only the CDR3 DNA is retained, 48 bases long and in frame from the first base. The junction carries 18 bases between V and J, which are trimmed by 3 bases and 4 bases respectively. CDR1 and CDR2 (SGHTA, FQGNSA) derive from the germline V gene. Concerning this clonotype: Its antigen specificity is not known. Base-call qualities are not available, and no considerably larger clone is one nucleotide away.

The receptor's source is a woman aged 18-29 years with Graves' hyperthyroidism. The rearrangement combines TRBV7-2 with TRBJ2-5; TRBD1 is possibly the D segment (5 matching bases). Sequenced: peripheral blood or thyroid tissue (not recorded which). The CDR3 protein: CASSFSDRTLRETQYF. The nucleotide sequence is given as TGTGCCAGCAGCTTCTCGGATCGGACATTGAGAGAGACCCAGTACTTC. Reference TRBV7-2 and TRBJ2-5 genes cover what lies past the CDR3, so the full variable domain is GAGVSQSPSNKVTEKGKDVELRCDPISGHTALYWYRQSLGQGLEFLIYFQGNSAPDKSGLPSDRFSAERTGGSVSTLTIQRTQQEDSAVYLCASSFSDRTLRETQYFGPGTRLLVL.